The source of this TCR beta chain is a study of shared clonotypes between healthy human individuals. V lost 2 bases, J lost 5 bases, and 12 bases lay in between. This CDR3 contains 14 residues. Germline CDR1 reads SGHNT; CDR2 reads YENEEA. As concerns this clone: A far larger clone is just one base off, so this is likely a read error.

This table comes from immunoSEQ multiplex PCR, and its TCRdb copy is limited to in-frame clones, with some not included. Found here are about half a million clones, 81% of them singletons; the top ten hold about 12%. Recent acute infections and vaccinations were absent in the healthy HIV-negative adult donors. The V call is TRBV11-3, the J call TRBJ1-1; no clear D gene. The sequenced sample was PBMCs. The receptor was isolated from a woman aged 40 to 50 in good health. Some clones in this sample may be carry-over from other donors' samples. The CDR3 loop reads CASSLNSVGTEAFF. CDR3 DNA sequence: TGTGCCAGCAGCTTAAACAGTGTTGGTACTGAAGCTTTCTTT.